The following is a T cell receptor beta chain sequence with its context. All recovered Cohort 3 donors got two negative PCRs, got clearance, or saw symptom resolution. This sample was included in a study of blood T cell repertoires in COVID-19. Original processing methods: By means of reference gene primer amplification, nucleated cell counts were estimated. Produced via immunoSEQ multiplex PCR; TCRdb's table is partial and in-frame only. The V and J calls and clone size are taken from that table; D and trimming were inferred from the DNA. In the table there are about half a million clones, less than 90% of which are singletons. J gave up 2 bases and V 0 bases, and 2 bases lay outside the gene matches. The length of the CDR3 is 14 residues. CDR1 and CDR2 (germline): SGHNT, YYREEE (reference sequence).

The V call is TRBV5-4, the J call TRBJ2-7; 7 positions agree with TRBD2. The origin of this receptor is a woman between 55 and 75 years old who had recovered from COVID-19. The sequenced sample was PBMCs or T cells enriched from blood (not recorded which). This CDR3 is CASSLDLAAYEQYF. Written as DNA, the CDR3 is TGTGCCAGCAGCTTGGATCTAGCGGCCTACGAGCAGTACTTC.